The clone carrying this T cell receptor (beta chain) has only a few counts. Its antigen remains unidentified. The sample belongs to a study of early T cells in non-severe SARS-CoV-2 infection. Notes on the study in general: The matching step, a VDJdb search, favored anti-spike CD8 responses and missed private and CD4 specificities.

Attachment of unique molecular identifiers to individual cDNA molecules was performed. Each CDR3 protein gets one entry after TCRdb re-called the 5' RACE reads with MiXCR. The profile shows 75,000 to 100,000 distinct CDR3 sequences, around 17% of them singletons. With 3 bases removed from V and 5 bases from J, the gap between germline ends came to 11 bases. The CDR3 length is 13 residues. Germline V gene lookup returns CDR1 SGHRS and CDR2 YFSETQ. The sequenced sample was whole blood. This receptor was obtained from an adult who was a healthcare worker with PCR-confirmed SARS-CoV-2 infection or an uninfected control (not recorded which). J is TRBJ2-5 and V is TRBV5-1; no clear D. CDR3 DNA: TGCGCCAGCAGCTCGAACCTCGGGGAGACCCAGTACTTC. Its translation: CASSSNLGETQYF.